This is a list of T cell receptor beta chains from one sample in a study of T cells after posttransplantation cyclophosphamide. Libraries were prepared by immunoSEQ multiplex PCR; TCRdb keeps only in-frame clonotypes and omits some of them. The data contain 51,000 or so clones, roughly 92% of them singletons. Sequenced material: PBMCs. The receptors originated from a woman between 25 and 40 years old in good health and a related stem cell transplant donor. CDR3s include the opening cysteine and the closing phenylalanine or tryptophan. The order of the fields is clone size, D gene, J gene, V gene, CDR3 protein, CDR3 DNA. The D gene is left open where the match is weak. Clone sizes are given selectively: once, few, many, or a class where the clone is expanded.

. | TRBD2 | TRBJ2-3 | TRBV7-2 | CASSAEWTSGGLDTQYF | TGTGCCAGCAGCGCCGAATGGACTAGCGGGGGGCTTGATACGCAGTATTTT
. | . | TRBJ2-2 | TRBV7-8 | CASSYLTGNTGELFF | TGTGCCAGCAGTTACTTGACAGGGAACACCGGGGAGCTGTTTTTT
. | . | TRBJ2-7 | TRBV7-8 | CASSLAPGVEQYF | TGTGCCAGCAGCTTGGCCCCCGGGGTCGAGCAGTACTTC
. | . | TRBJ1-2 | TRBV29-1 | CSVDRGAIDYGYTF | TGCAGCGTTGACCGGGGGGCGATCGACTATGGCTACACCTTC
. | . | TRBJ1-3 | TRBV28 | CASSLPQVLSGNTIYF | TGTGCCAGCAGTTTACCACAGGTTCTATCTGGAAACACCATATATTTT
. | . | TRBJ2-2 | TRBV11-2 | CASSFSGDTGELFF | TGTGCCAGCAGCTTCTCGGGGGACACCGGGGAGCTGTTTTTT
. | . | TRBJ1-6 | TRBV5-4 | CASSLETENSPLHF | TGTGCCAGCAGCTTGGAGACGGAGAATTCACCCCTCCACTTT
. | . | TRBJ1-1 | TRBV5-4 | CASSLTGLPEAFF | TGTGCCAGCAGCTTGACGGGGTTACCGGAAGCTTTCTTT
. | TRBD2 | TRBJ2-3 | TRBV15 | CATSGKREGSDTQYF | TGTGCCACCAGCGGCAAGAGGGAGGGTTCAGATACGCAGTATTTT
. | . | TRBJ2-5 | TRBV5-4 | CASSLQETQYF | TGTGCCAGCAGCCTCCAAGAGACCCAGTACTTC
. | TRBD2 | TRBJ2-3 | TRBV7-2 | CASLLRASGTDTQYF | TGTGCCAGCTTGCTCCGCGCTAGCGGAACAGATACGCAGTATTTT
. | . | TRBJ1-1 | TRBV5-4 | CASSLVMGRGTEAFF | TGTGCCAGCAGCTTGGTAATGGGGCGCGGTACTGAAGCTTTCTTT
. | TRBD1 | TRBJ2-2 | TRBV7-9 | CASSSTGDTGELFF | TGTGCCAGCAGCTCAACAGGGGACACCGGGGAGCTGTTTTTT
. | . | TRBJ1-1 | TRBV9 | CASSVASMGRTEAFF | TGTGCCAGCAGCGTAGCTTCGATGGGGAGGACTGAAGCTTTCTTT
. | TRBD2 | TRBJ2-1 | TRBV19 | CASRDSGGATGNEQFF | TGTGCCAGTAGAGATAGCGGGGGGGCTACCGGTAATGAGCAGTTCTTC
. | . | TRBJ1-4 | TRBV19 | CASSPIGVEKLFF | TGTGCCAGTAGTCCGATCGGGGTTGAAAAACTGTTTTTT
. | . | TRBJ1-1 | TRBV5-4 | CASSLVTGQNTEAFF | TGTGCCAGCAGCTTGGTTACAGGGCAGAACACTGAAGCTTTCTTT
. | TRBD1 | TRBJ1-3 | TRBV7-2 | CATGQGSSGNTIYF | TGTGCCACCGGACAGGGGTCTTCTGGAAACACCATATATTTT
. | TRBD2 | TRBJ2-3 | TRBV6-1 | CASESGGATDTQYF | TGTGCCAGCGAATCCGGGGGGGCTACAGATACGCAGTATTTT
. | . | TRBJ2-5 | TRBV7-2 | CASSRFLQGQETQYF | TGTGCCAGCAGCCGCTTTTTGCAGGGCCAAGAGACCCAGTACTTC
. | . | TRBJ1-5 | TRBV18 | CASSVSEYSNQPQHF | TGTGCCAGCTCCGTGAGCGAATATAGCAATCAGCCCCAGCATTTT
. | TRBD1 | TRBJ2-7 | TRBV2 | CASSQGQGSVYEQYF | TGTGCCAGCAGCCAAGGACAGGGAAGCGTATACGAGCAGTACTTC
once | . | TRBJ2-1 | TRBV6-5 | CASSPNYPQEQFF | TGTGCCAGCAGTCCCAATTACCCCCAGGAGCAGTTCTTC
few | TRBD1 | TRBJ1-1 | TRBV10-3 | CAILPGTGETRNTEAFF | TGTGCCATACTTCCCGGGACAGGGGAGACGAGGAACACTGAAGCTTTCTTT
. | . | TRBJ1-5 | TRBV12-5 | CASGIQGNGGQPQHF | TGTGCTAGTGGTATACAGGGTAATGGGGGTCAGCCCCAGCATTTT
. | TRBD1 | TRBJ1-2 | TRBV15 | CATSLDRLSYGYTF | TGTGCCACCAGCCTGGACAGGCTATCCTATGGCTACACCTTC
. | . | TRBJ1-3 | TRBV19 | CASSTQLPSGNTIYF | TGTGCCAGTAGTACACAGCTCCCCTCTGGAAACACCATATATTTT
. | . | TRBJ2-2 | TRBV11-2 | CASSYRQGGTGELFF | TGTGCCAGCAGCTACCGACAGGGAGGCACCGGGGAGCTGTTTTTT
. | TRBD2 | TRBJ2-1 | TRBV19 | CASRGLAGKLNEQFF | TGTGCCAGTAGGGGACTAGCGGGGAAACTCAATGAGCAGTTCTTC
. | TRBD2 | TRBJ2-5 | TRBV10-3 | CAISEGTSGEETQYF | TGTGCCATCAGTGAGGGGACTAGCGGGGAAGAGACCCAGTACTTC
. | . | TRBJ1-2 | TRBV6-6 | CASRNETHHYGYTF | TGTGCCAGCAGAAATGAAACACACCACTATGGCTACACCTTC
. | . | TRBJ2-7 | TRBV9 | CASSVEPSPLRKQYF | TGTGCCAGCAGCGTAGAACCGAGTCCCCTACGCAAGCAGTACTTC
. | TRBD1 | TRBJ1-4 | TRBV19 | CASSRGTGLINEKLFF | TGTGCCAGTAGTAGAGGGACAGGCCTTATAAATGAAAAACTGTTTTTT
few | . | TRBJ1-5 | TRBV30 | CAWGGTTVQPQHF | TGTGCCTGGGGTGGGACTACCGTTCAGCCCCAGCATTTT
. | . | TRBJ1-1 | TRBV7-7 | CASSFTVNTEAFF | TGTGCCAGCAGCTTCACAGTAAACACTGAAGCTTTCTTT
. | . | TRBJ1-2 | TRBV7-2 | CASRIGGVRGYTF | TGTGCCAGCAGAATAGGAGGGGTAAGAGGCTACACCTTC
. | . | TRBJ2-1 | TRBV7-2 | CASSTSWGTDEQFF | TGTGCCAGCAGCACGAGCTGGGGCACAGATGAGCAGTTCTTC
. | TRBD1 | TRBJ1-5 | TRBV19 | CASSMAQGVNQPQHF | TGTGCCAGTAGTATGGCCCAGGGGGTTAATCAGCCCCAGCATTTT
. | TRBD1 | TRBJ1-4 | TRBV5-1 | CASSLVGGDEKLFF | TGCGCCAGCAGCTTGGTAGGGGGCGATGAAAAACTGTTTTTT
once | TRBD2 | TRBJ2-1 | TRBV6-4 | CASSDGTSGFNEQFF | TGTGCCAGCAGTGACGGGACTAGCGGCTTCAATGAGCAGTTCTTC
. | TRBD2 | TRBJ2-3 | TRBV7-2 | CASSPYSLAGTDTQYF | TGTGCCAGCAGCCCATATTCACTAGCGGGCACAGATACGCAGTATTTT
. | TRBD2 | TRBJ2-7 | TRBV19 | CASSTIAGGPYEQYF | TGTGCCAGTAGTACGATAGCGGGGGGACCCTACGAGCAGTACTTC
. | . | TRBJ2-2 | TRBV2 | CASSEGGRSTGELFF | TGTGCCAGCAGTGAAGGCGGGCGTTCCACCGGGGAGCTGTTTTTT
. | . | TRBJ2-7 | TRBV28 | CASSFLQAYEQYF | TGTGCCAGCAGTTTCTTACAGGCCTACGAGCAGTACTTC
. | TRBD2 | TRBJ2-3 | TRBV10-3 | CAIETSGTDTQYF | TGTGCCATAGAGACTAGCGGGACAGATACGCAGTATTTT
. | TRBD1 | TRBJ1-6 | TRBV11-1 | CASSLETGGFNSPLHF | TGTGCCAGCAGCTTAGAGACAGGGGGCTTTAATTCACCCCTCCACTTT
. | . | TRBJ2-5 | TRBV25-1 | CASSPNPDKQETQYF | TGTGCCAGCAGCCCAAACCCCGACAAGCAAGAGACCCAGTACTTC
. | . | TRBJ2-2 | TRBV7-2 | CASSKVDRNTGELFF | TGTGCCAGCAGCAAAGTTGACAGAAACACCGGGGAGCTGTTTTTT
. | . | TRBJ1-1 | TRBV4-1 | CASSQATGNTEAFF | TGCGCCAGCAGCCAAGCGACAGGAAACACTGAAGCTTTCTTT
. | TRBD1 | TRBJ1-2 | TRBV13 | CASSSGTEINYGYTF | TGTGCCAGCTCCTCCGGGACAGAGATCAACTATGGCTACACCTTC
. | . | TRBJ1-1 | TRBV7-6 | CASSPNPDSHEAFF | TGTGCCAGCAGCCCAAACCCGGACAGCCATGAAGCTTTCTTT